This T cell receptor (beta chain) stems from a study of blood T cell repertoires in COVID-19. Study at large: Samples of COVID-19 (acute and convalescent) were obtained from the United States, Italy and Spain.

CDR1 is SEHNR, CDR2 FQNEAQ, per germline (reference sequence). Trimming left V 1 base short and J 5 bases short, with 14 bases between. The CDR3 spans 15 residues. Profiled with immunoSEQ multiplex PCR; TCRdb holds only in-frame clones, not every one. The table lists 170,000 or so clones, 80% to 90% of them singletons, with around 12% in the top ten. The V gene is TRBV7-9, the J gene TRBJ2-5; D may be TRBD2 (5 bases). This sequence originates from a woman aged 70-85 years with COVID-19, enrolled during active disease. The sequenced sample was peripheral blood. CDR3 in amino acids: CASSLGGRSRETQYF. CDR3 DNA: TGTGCCAGCAGCTTAGGAGGGAGAAGTAGGGAGACCCAGTACTTC. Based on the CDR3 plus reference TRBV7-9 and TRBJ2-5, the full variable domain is DTGVSQNPRHKITKRGQNVTFRCDPISEHNRLYWYRQTLGQGPEFLTYFQNEAQLEKSRLLSDRFSAERPKGSFSTLEIQRTEQGDSAMYLCASSLGGRSRETQYFGPGTRLLVL.